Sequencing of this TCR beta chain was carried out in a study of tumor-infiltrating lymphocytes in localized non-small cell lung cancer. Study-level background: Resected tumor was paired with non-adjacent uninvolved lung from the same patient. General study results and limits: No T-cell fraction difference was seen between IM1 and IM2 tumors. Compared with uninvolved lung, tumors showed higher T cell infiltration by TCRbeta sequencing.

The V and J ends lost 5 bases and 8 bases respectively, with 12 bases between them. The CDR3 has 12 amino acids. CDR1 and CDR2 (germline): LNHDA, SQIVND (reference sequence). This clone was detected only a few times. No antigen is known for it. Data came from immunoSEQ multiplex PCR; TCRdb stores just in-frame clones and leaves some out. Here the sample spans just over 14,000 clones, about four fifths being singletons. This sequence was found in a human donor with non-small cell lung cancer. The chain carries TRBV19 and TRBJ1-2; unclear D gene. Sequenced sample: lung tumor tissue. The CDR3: CASSASLGGYTF. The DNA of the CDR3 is TGTGCCAGTAGTGCTTCTCTGGGCGGCTACACCTTC. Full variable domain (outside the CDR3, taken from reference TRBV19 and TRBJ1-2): DGGITQSPKYLFRKEGQNVTLSCEQNLNHDAMYWYRQDPGQGLRLIYYSQIVNDFQKGDIAEGYSVSREKKESFPLTVTSAQKNPTAFYLCASSASLGGYTFGSGTRLTVV.